These 16 T cell receptor beta chains were sequenced from one sample in a study of shared clonotypes between healthy human individuals. Profiled with immunoSEQ multiplex PCR; TCRdb holds only in-frame clones, not every one. The table has over 95,000 clones, about 71% seen once; the top ten hold 24%. The source material was memory CD8+ T cells sorted from blood. Subset given: CD45RO+ cells pooled with CCR7-negative TemRA cells. The receptors were sampled from a woman in her 30s in good health.

This clone was picked up many times. This rearrangement joins TRBV23-1 to TRBJ2-2; weak D call: TRBD2 (5 bases). TRBV23-1 is noted as an ORF with a role that remains uncertain. Trimming removed 0 bases at V and 0 bases at J, with 11 bases between. The CDR3 has 17 residues. CDR3 sequence: CASSQSAAFPNTGELFF. In DNA, the CDR3 is TGCGCCAGCAGTCAATCAGCGGCTTTCCCGAACACCGGGGAGCTGTTTTTT.

The chain carries TRBV15 and TRBJ2-2; 9 nucleotides line up with TRBD2. J was trimmed by 3 bases and V by 5 bases; bases with no gene match: 4. Germline CDR1 is LNHNV and CDR2 is YYDKDF (reference sequence). This CDR3 comprises 15 residues. The CDR3 DNA follows: TGTGCCACCAGCGGTAGCGGGAGCGACACCGGGGAGCTGTTTTTT. It translates to CATSGSGSDTGELFF.

V usage is TRBV28 and J usage is TRBJ1-2, with 8 bases lining up with TRBD1. V lost 2 bases to trimming and J lost 4 bases; unmatched junction nucleotides: 9. Per germline, CDR1 MDHEN and CDR2 SYDVKM. This CDR3 has 16 residues. CDR3 in amino acids: CASSLRFRGRSYGYTF. CDR3 bases: TGTGCCAGCAGTTTACGGTTCAGGGGGCGCTCCTATGGCTACACCTTC.

The chain couples TRBV27 to TRBJ2-3; D is ambiguous. CDR3 size: 13 residues. Germline CDR1 reads MNHEY; CDR2 reads SMNVEV (reference sequence). Trimming shortened V by 2 bases and J by 6 bases, and 9 bases separated the two germline ends. In DNA form, the CDR3 reads TGTGCCAGCAGTTTAGGTCCTTTGGATACGCAGTATTTT. This gives the protein CASSLGPLDTQYF.

The chain employs TRBV7-6 and TRBJ2-2; TRBD2 matches 8 bases. V trimming: 4 bases; J trimming: 3 bases; junction bases outside the gene matches: 7. This CDR3 comprises 16 residues. CDR1 and CDR2 (germline): SGHVS, FNYEAQ. The CDR3 nucleotides are TGTGCCAGCAGCTCCCCGGGACTAGGGGACACCGGGGAGCTGTTTTTT. This sequence encodes CASSSPGLGDTGELFF.

This clone has just one count. This chain links TRBV6-4 with TRBJ2-3; no clear D gene. The CDR3 loop spans 11 amino acids. Per the germline V gene, CDR1 is MRHNA and CDR2 is SNTAGT. V was trimmed by 7 bases and J by 3 bases, leaving 5 bases between them. CDR3 sequence: CASTGTDTQYF. The CDR3 nucleotides are TGTGCCAGCACCGGAACAGATACGCAGTATTTT.

This clone was counted at least ten times. This sample includes further DNA sequences coding for the same CDR3. The chain uses TRBV7-2 and TRBJ2-5; maybe TRBD1 (6 bases). Trimming took off 5 bases at V and 2 bases at J, with 12 bases between the two ends. The V gene's germline CDR1 is SGHTA and CDR2 FQGNSA. The length of the CDR3 is 14 residues. The CDR3 loop reads CASSLWTVQETQYF. CDR3 DNA sequence: TGTGCCAGCAGCCTTTGGACAGTTCAAGAGACCCAGTACTTC.

The chain recombines TRBV11-2 with TRBJ2-1; TRBD2 aligns across 8 bases. J was trimmed by 4 bases and V by 2 bases; bases with no gene match: 10. The CDR3 has 17 residues. CDR1 is SGHAT and CDR2 is FQNNGV in the germline V gene. The DNA for the CDR3 is TGTGCCAGCAGCTTATATGCCTGGCGGGAGGATTACAATGAGCAGTTCTTC. Its translation is CASSLYAWREDYNEQFF.

The V and J genes are TRBV19 and TRBJ1-3; D gene unclear. The germline V gene has CDR1 LNHDA and CDR2 SQIVND (reference sequence). V was pared by 3 bases and J by 0 bases, with 9 bases between. The CDR3 extends over 15 amino acids. DNA for the CDR3: TGTGCCAGTAGTATTGGGCAGTACTCTGGAAACACCATATATTTT. Protein: CASSIGQYSGNTIYF. Complete variable domain (other parts from reference TRBV19 and TRBJ1-3): DGGITQSPKYLFRKEGQNVTLSCEQNLNHDAMYWYRQDPGQGLRLIYYSQIVNDFQKGDIAEGYSVSREKKESFPLTVTSAQKNPTAFYLCASSIGQYSGNTIYFGEGSWLTVV.

This clone showed up many times. V gene TRBV7-3 combines with J gene TRBJ1-1; a possible D gene is TRBD1 (5 bases). Germline CDR1 and CDR2: SGHTA and FQGTGA. V gave up 3 bases and J gave up 6 bases, with 20 bases separating them. The CDR3 consists of 16 residues. CDR3 DNA: TGTGCCAGCAGCTTCGTCCTGGGGGAGGGCATCTCTGAAGCTTTCTTT. This translates into CASSFVLGEGISEAFF.

This clone was seen only a few times. The chain is built from TRBV11-2 and TRBJ1-4, with TRBD1 matching over 10 bases. The CDR3 has 16 residues. Trimming at V came to 1 base and at J to 8 bases, leaving 7 bases not matched to a gene. Per germline, CDR1 SGHAT and CDR2 FQNNGV. The CDR3 spells CASSLGGQGVREKLFF. The CDR3, as DNA: TGTGCCAGCAGCTTAGGCGGACAGGGGGTGAGGGAAAAACTGTTTTTT.

V usage is TRBV9 and J usage is TRBJ1-1; 9 bases agree with TRBD1. The V and J ends lost 4 bases and 6 bases, in that order; junction bases with no gene match: 10. Germline CDR1 reads SGDLS; CDR2 reads YYNGEE. CDR3 size: 15 residues. The CDR3 sequence: CASSPDDRGVPEAFF. The CDR3 DNA sequence: TGTGCCAGCAGCCCAGATGACAGGGGGGTCCCTGAAGCTTTCTTT.

The genes are TRBV11-2 and TRBJ2-6; no clear D gene. Per the germline V gene, CDR1 is SGHAT and CDR2 is FQNNGV. The V gene lost 6 bases and the J gene lost 1 base, with 7 bases spanning the gap. The CDR3 length is 14 residues. CDR3 DNA sequence: TGTGCCAGCAGTCTCGGATCTGGGGCCAACGTCCTGACTTTC. The encoded protein is CASSLGSGANVLTF.

The chain combines TRBV27 with TRBJ2-7; 7 bases agree with TRBD1. Germline lookup yields CDR1 MNHEY and CDR2 SMNVEV (reference sequence). The CDR3 sequence is 14 residues long. Germline trimming cut 4 bases from V and 3 bases from J; bases unmatched to any gene: 6. This CDR3 is CASSSHTGVYEQYF. CDR3 coding DNA: TGTGCCAGCAGTTCCCATACAGGGGTCTACGAGCAGTACTTC.

The genes are TRBV7-6 and TRBJ2-5; the D gene is possibly TRBD2 (5 bases). The V and J ends lost 4 bases and 5 bases respectively, with 14 bases between them. CDR3 size: 14 residues. The V gene's germline CDR1 is SGHVS and CDR2 FNYEAQ. The chain's CDR3 is CASSSRSGLETQYF. In DNA form, the CDR3 reads TGTGCCAGCAGCTCCAGAAGCGGCCTGGAGACCCAGTACTTC.

This chain connects TRBV10-2 to TRBJ2-1, with 9 bases fitting TRBD2. Germline values: CDR1 WSHSY, CDR2 SAAADI. With V trimmed by 7 bases and J by 9 bases, 7 bases remained unmatched. The CDR3 covers 13 residues. The CDR3 DNA sequence: TGCGCCAGCAAAGAGGGACTAGCTGGTGAGCAGTTCTTC. Protein sequence: CASKEGLAGEQFF.